This TCR beta chain was identified in a study of blood T cells in healthy people across ages. Study as a whole: About one barcoded beta molecule per two T cells was the capture yield of template switching.

Through a sample-barcoded 5' primer and a J-beta primer mix, a second PCR was run for about 6 to 12 cycles. From the 5' RACE reads, TCRdb called clonotypes with MiXCR, one entry per CDR3 protein. The repertoire consists of some 1,800,000 distinct CDR3 sequences, with about 39% occurring once and the leading ten covering roughly 23%. Total RNA extraction produced at least 5.5 micrograms (per sample) for the study. Trimming took 2 bases from V and 8 from J, leaving 15 bases between them. Per germline, CDR1 PRHDT and CDR2 FYEKMQ (reference sequence). The CDR3 runs to 15 residues. What was sequenced was blood. The chain links TRBV13 to TRBJ1-4, with D unclear. The origin of this receptor is a human donor in good health. For the CDR3, the DNA is TGTGCCAGCAGCTTATCCCCCGGACGTCTAGAAAAACTGTTTTTT. Its protein is CASSLSPGRLEKLFF. The full variable domain, its missing parts supplied by reference TRBV13 and TRBJ1-4, is AAGVIQSPRHLIKEKRETATLKCYPIPRHDTVYWYQQGPGQDPQFLISFYEKMQSDKGSIPDRFSAQQFSDYHSELNMSSLELGDSALYFCASSLSPGRLEKLFFGSGTQLSVL.